Given below is one T cell receptor beta chain in context. The antigen is undetermined. The record originates from a study of blood T cells in healthy people across ages. The study's findings and limits: A roughly linear age-dependent decrease characterized TCR beta diversity per million T cells.

With a J-beta primer mix and a sample-barcoded 5' primer, a second PCR ran about 7 to 12 cycles. Each TCR beta cDNA got a 12-nucleotide random molecular identifier. TCRdb reprocessed the 5' RACE reads via MiXCR and lists one record per CDR3 protein. Found here are 1,500,000 or so distinct CDR3 sequences, around 59% of them singletons; the top ten hold over 5%. CDR3 size: 14 residues. Trimming pared 3 bases from V and 4 bases from J, leaving 10 bases between. Aged roughly 6 to 100, donors were systemically healthy Caucasians from Russia. The clonotype originates from a man between 18 and 35 years old in good health. The chain employs TRBV12-3 or TRBV12-4 and TRBJ2-1; possible D gene TRBD1, 5 bases. Sequencing was carried out using blood. CDR3 nucleotides: TGTGCCAGCAGTTTCATAGGGGCGTACAATGAGCAGTTCTTC. As protein: CASSFIGAYNEQFF.